The 27 T cell receptor beta chains in this list originate from one sample, sequenced in a study of T cell repertoires in cytomegalovirus infection. TCRdb re-called the reads through MiXCR, storing one row per CDR3 protein. The table has approximately 340,000 distinct CDR3 sequences, about 27% seen once. Antigens for these TCRs are unknown. The sequencing used cultured PBMCs, collected from culture after CMV antigen stimulation. The receptors shown here come from a human donor in good health (CMV status not recorded). Some clones in this sample may be carry-over from other donors' samples.

There are a few counts of this clonotype. This chain links TRBV7-6 with TRBJ2-3; 15 bases are a match to TRBD2. Germline CDR1 SGHVS, CDR2 FNYEAQ. The ends lost 5 bases at V and 0 bases at J; junction bases unmatched: 9. The length of the CDR3 is 19 residues. The CDR3 region is CASSPGLAGGPSSTDTQYF. The CDR3 nucleotides are TGTGCCAGCAGCCCGGGACTAGCGGGGGGCCCATCAAGCACAGATACGCAGTATTTT.

The rearrangement links TRBV18 to TRBJ1-1; D remains unclear. Trimming left V 3 bases short and J 7 bases short, with 12 bases between. CDR1 KGHSH and CDR2 LQKENI come from the germline V gene. The CDR3 covers 13 residues. CDR3 nucleotides: TGTGCCAGCTCACCCCGCGAGGTGGGTGAAGCTTTCTTT. This sequence encodes CASSPREVGEAFF. Full variable domain (outside the CDR3, taken from reference TRBV18 and TRBJ1-1): NAGVMQNPRHLVRRRGQEARLRCSPMKGHSHVYWYRQLPEEGLKFMVYLQKENIIDESGMPKERFSAEFPKEGPSILRIQQVVRGDSAAYFCASSPREVGEAFFGQGTRLTVV.

V usage is TRBV6-1 and J usage is TRBJ2-7; TRBD1 or TRBD2 may be the D gene (6 bases each). Trimming left V 7 bases short and J 5 bases short, with 15 bases between. This CDR3 has 13 residues. The V gene's germline CDR1 is MNHNS and CDR2 SASEGT. The chain's CDR3 is CASTPRGAHEQYF. DNA for the CDR3: TGTGCCAGCACCCCTAGGGGGGCCCACGAGCAGTACTTC.

In its sample, this clonotype was seen a few times. The chain couples TRBV6-5 to TRBJ2-7; TRBD2 is a possible D gene (5 bases). This CDR3 has 15 amino acids. Per the germline V gene, CDR1 is MNHEY and CDR2 is SVGAGI. V lost 0 bases and J lost 7, with 16 bases in between. DNA for the CDR3: TGTGCCAGCAGTTACTCGAGTGCCAGCTCGGGGGAGCAGTACTTC. Protein sequence: CASSYSSASSGEQYF.

This chain joins TRBV2 and TRBJ1-2; a weak D match, TRBD1 (5 bases). The CDR3 consists of 11 residues. V dropped 10 bases and J dropped 3 bases, with 9 bases sitting between them. Germline CDR1 and CDR2: SNHLY and FYNNEI. CDR3 amino acids: CATGGDYGYTF. The CDR3 DNA reads TGTGCCACGGGGGGGGACTATGGCTACACCTTC.

The V gene is TRBV10-3, the J gene TRBJ1-2; D remains ambiguous. Germline-derived CDR1 and CDR2 are ENHRY and SYGVKD. Trimming took off 3 bases at V and 4 bases at J, with 21 bases between the two ends. The length of the CDR3 is 17 residues. DNA of the CDR3: TGTGCCATCAGTGATCCGGCCGACGGACGGTCTCCCTATGGCTACACCTTC. Encoded protein: CAISDPADGRSPYGYTF.

The table lists this clonotype with a few counts. DNA of the CDR3: TGTGCCAGCAGCTTGTTACAGGACTATGGCTACACCTTC. Translation gives CASSLLQDYGYTF. This chain uses TRBV7-9 with TRBJ1-2, with D tentatively TRBD1 (5 bases). Trimming left V 3 bases short and J 3 bases short, with 8 bases between. CDR1 is SEHNR, CDR2 FQNEAQ, per germline (reference sequence). The length of the CDR3 is 13 residues.

The chain employs TRBV19 and TRBJ1-5; 12 bases map to TRBD1. This CDR3 has 16 amino acids. With 9 bases clipped from V and 4 bases from J, the junction kept 10 bases outside the gene matches. Germline V gene data show CDR1 as LNHDA and CDR2 as SQIVND (reference sequence). CDR3 residues: CASERGQGAENQPQHF. CDR3 nucleotides: TGTGCCAGCGAAAGGGGACAGGGGGCCGAGAATCAGCCCCAGCATTTT. Full variable domain (rest looked up from reference TRBV19 and TRBJ1-5): DGGITQSPKYLFRKEGQNVTLSCEQNLNHDAMYWYRQDPGQGLRLIYYSQIVNDFQKGDIAEGYSVSREKKESFPLTVTSAQKNPTAFYLCASERGQGAENQPQHFGDGTRLSIL.

This clonotype was observed a few times. The gene calls are TRBV7-2 and TRBJ2-3; no reliable D call. V gave up 2 bases and J gave up 7 bases, with 4 bases separating them. The germline CDR1 and CDR2 sequences are SGHTA and FQGNSA. The CDR3 is 11 residues long. CDR3 nucleotide sequence: TGTGCCAGCAGCTTACTCAATACGCAGTATTTT. Protein product: CASSLLNTQYF.

V usage is TRBV15 and J usage is TRBJ1-5; D is unresolved. Germline V gene lookup returns CDR1 LNHNV and CDR2 YYDKDF (reference sequence). This CDR3 comprises 15 residues. Trimming stripped 0 bases from V and 4 bases from J, with 10 bases between. The DNA of the CDR3 is TGTGCCACCAGCAGAGATCACCGCGGGAATCAGCCCCAGCATTTT. It codes for CATSRDHRGNQPQHF.

This chain uses TRBV6-1 with TRBJ2-5; TRBD1 aligns across 11 bases. There are 15 residues in the CDR3. Germline values: CDR1 MNHNS, CDR2 SASEGT. J gave up 5 bases and V 6 bases, and 8 bases lay outside the gene matches. CDR3 residues: CASSPGTGGSETQYF. CDR3 nucleotides: TGTGCCAGCAGCCCCGGGACAGGGGGTTCTGAGACCCAGTACTTC.

This rearrangement joins TRBV6-6 to TRBJ2-5, with a possible D match to TRBD2 (6 bases). In germline, CDR1 is MNHNY, CDR2 SVGAGI (reference sequence). The V and J ends lost 1 base and 5 bases respectively, with 17 bases between them. There are 16 residues in the CDR3. Here the CDR3 reads CASSYWGTARGETQYF. The CDR3 DNA sequence: TGTGCCAGCAGTTACTGGGGGACGGCTCGGGGGGAGACCCAGTACTTC.

This clonotype was observed at least ten times. The chain is built from TRBV7-8 and TRBJ2-3; perhaps TRBD2 as D (6 bases). CDR3 length: 15 amino acids. V lost 5 bases and J lost 0, with 12 bases in between. CDR1 is SGHVS and CDR2 is FQNEAQ in the germline V gene. In nucleotides, the CDR3 is TGTGCCAGCAGCCGGACGCGGGGAAGCACAGATACGCAGTATTTT. This codes for CASSRTRGSTDTQYF.

The rearrangement joins TRBV6-1 to TRBJ1-2; D is possibly TRBD1 (6 bases). V was shortened by 0 bases and J by 9 bases, with 14 bases between the two germline ends. From germline, CDR1 is MNHNS and CDR2 SASEGT. The CDR3 is made up of 14 amino acids. Written as DNA, the CDR3 is TGTGCCAGCAGTGAAGCCTTAACAGGGAAGCGCTACACCTTC. Residues: CASSEALTGKRYTF.

The chain has TRBV6-5 and TRBJ2-6; unclear D gene. CDR3 length: 16 amino acids. Trimming cost V 2 bases and J 0 bases, with 8 bases left between them. Germline CDR1 and CDR2: MNHEY and SVGAGI. The CDR3, as DNA: TGTGCCAGCAGTTACCCGAGAGCCTCTGGGGCCAACGTCCTGACTTTC. Its translation: CASSYPRASGANVLTF.

This clonotype was counted a few times. V is TRBV4-2 and J is TRBJ2-3, with D possibly matching TRBD1 (6 bases). Trimming shortened V by 5 bases and J by 4 bases, and 19 bases separated the two germline ends. The CDR3 contains 16 residues. Germline CDR1 is LGHNA and CDR2 is YNFKEQ. In DNA, the CDR3 is TGTGCCAGCAGCTCACGCCCGCCGAAGGGGGCAGATACGCAGTATTTT. Translating it yields CASSSRPPKGADTQYF.

This clonotype has more than one count but fewer than ten. The chain uses TRBV20-1 and TRBJ2-5, with 7 bases that match TRBD1. The germline V gene encodes CDR1 DFQATT and CDR2 SNEGSKA (reference sequence). V dropped 2 bases and J dropped 5; count of bases not matched to a gene: 8. The CDR3 has 14 residues. Written as DNA, the CDR3 is TGCAGTGCTAGACCTACAGGGGCCAGGGAGACCCAGTACTTC. Its protein product is CSARPTGARETQYF.

This clonotype was detected a few times. The chain uses TRBV6-1 and TRBJ2-7; no clear D. Germline CDR1 and CDR2: MNHNS and SASEGT. CDR3 length equals 13 residues. Trimming stripped 1 base from V and 3 bases from J, with 7 bases between. The CDR3 here is CASSEGLLYEQYF. For the CDR3, the DNA is TGTGCCAGCAGTGAAGGTCTTCTCTACGAGCAGTACTTC.

V usage is TRBV27 and J usage is TRBJ2-3; D is ambiguous. Per the germline V gene, CDR1 is MNHEY and CDR2 is SMNVEV (reference sequence). Trimming left V 3 bases short and J 6 bases short, with 10 bases between. The CDR3 runs 13 residues. The CDR3 here is CASSFPLSDTQYF. The DNA of the CDR3 is TGTGCCAGCAGTTTCCCTTTGTCGGATACGCAGTATTTT.

This clonotype appeared a single time. This chain joins TRBV6-5 and TRBJ1-1; D is uncertain. The germline V gene encodes CDR1 MNHEY and CDR2 SVGAGI. The length of the CDR3 is 11 residues. The germline V and J ends were trimmed by 8 bases and 10 bases, with 14 bases remaining between them. CDR3 in amino acids: CASGGGRGAFF. In DNA, the CDR3 is TGTGCCAGCGGAGGAGGTCGGGGAGCTTTCTTT.

Regarding this clonotype: This clone may be a read error of a much larger clone one base away. This chain connects TRBV7-2 to TRBJ2-3; D might be TRBD2 (6 bases). Trimming took 0 bases from V and 5 from J, leaving 15 bases between them. Germline V gene data show CDR1 as SGHTA and CDR2 as FQGNSA. The CDR3 is 16 amino acids. DNA for the CDR3: TGTGCCAGCAGCTTAGCCGTAACGGGCGGGATAGATACGCAGTATTTT. Translated, it gives CASSLAVTGGIDTQYF.

This clonotype was observed a handful of times. V and J are TRBV6-5 and TRBJ2-3; 7 positions match TRBD2. CDR3 length: 16 amino acids. CDR1 is MNHEY, CDR2 SVGAGI, per germline. J was trimmed by 0 bases and V by 6 bases; bases with no gene match: 9. This CDR3 is CASSDWSGTSTDTQYF. The CDR3 DNA is TGTGCCAGCAGCGACTGGAGCGGGACTAGCACAGATACGCAGTATTTT.

The gene calls are TRBV12-3 or TRBV12-4 and TRBJ1-4; D unresolved. This CDR3 is 11 amino acids long. V was trimmed by 6 bases and J by 7 bases, leaving 6 bases between them. The CDR3 spells CASSMIEKLFF. In nucleotides, the CDR3 is TGTGCCAGCAGCATGATTGAAAAACTGTTTTTT.

This chain uses TRBV28 with TRBJ2-1; TRBD1 is a possible D gene (6 bases). This CDR3 comprises 15 residues. CDR1 MDHEN and CDR2 SYDVKM come from the germline V gene. V gave up 8 bases and J gave up 0 bases, with 14 bases separating them. CDR3 DNA: TGTGCCAGCCTCCTGCGCAGGGGCTCCTACAATGAGCAGTTCTTC. Translating gives CASLLRRGSYNEQFF.

The genes are TRBV19 and TRBJ1-5, with 11 bases aligning to TRBD1. The V gene's germline CDR1 is LNHDA and CDR2 SQIVND (reference sequence). The CDR3 covers 20 residues. J gave up 0 bases and V 4 bases, and 14 bases lay outside the gene matches. CDR3 region: CASSKTTGQGDHYSNQPQHF. The DNA for the CDR3 is TGTGCCAGTAGTAAGACGACGGGACAGGGGGATCATTATAGCAATCAGCCCCAGCATTTT.

The chain employs TRBV29-1 and TRBJ1-2; D gene unclear. V was pared by 3 bases and J by 1 base, with 12 bases between. Germline assignment: CDR1 SQVTM and CDR2 ANQGSEA. The CDR3 extends over 14 amino acids. The CDR3 sequence is CSVEVGGYNYGYTF. CDR3 in DNA: TGCAGCGTTGAGGTCGGCGGGTATAACTATGGCTACACCTTC.

The gene calls are TRBV5-8 and TRBJ1-3, with 12 nucleotides matching TRBD1. Germline CDR1 reads SGHTS; CDR2 reads YDEGEE. V shed 3 bases and J 4 bases; nucleotides not matched to a gene: 5. The CDR3 covers 16 residues. The CDR3 loop is CASSSGQGASGNTIYF. For the CDR3, the DNA is TGTGCCAGCAGCTCGGGACAGGGGGCGTCCGGAAACACCATATATTTT.